This T cell receptor (beta chain) comes out of a study of T cell changes during pregnancy in multiple sclerosis. Using immunoSEQ multiplex PCR, the repertoire was profiled, and TCRdb retains in-frame clones only, with some absent. The sample yields around 40,000 clones, about 91% seen once. Germline V CDR1 and CDR2: SQVTM, ANQGSEA. Unmatched junction bases numbered 2, after V lost 4 bases and J lost 1 base. This CDR3 has 13 residues. This clonotype was obtained from a female donor with multiple sclerosis, enrolled in a pregnancy study. The sequences come from CD4+ T cells from peripheral blood mononuclear cells, collected in the third trimester of pregnancy. This rearrangement joins TRBV29-1 to TRBJ1-1; 8 bases line up with TRBD1. CDR3 bases: TGCAGCGTTGTGGGACAGGCGAACACTGAAGCTTTCTTT. Translation gives CSVVGQANTEAFF.